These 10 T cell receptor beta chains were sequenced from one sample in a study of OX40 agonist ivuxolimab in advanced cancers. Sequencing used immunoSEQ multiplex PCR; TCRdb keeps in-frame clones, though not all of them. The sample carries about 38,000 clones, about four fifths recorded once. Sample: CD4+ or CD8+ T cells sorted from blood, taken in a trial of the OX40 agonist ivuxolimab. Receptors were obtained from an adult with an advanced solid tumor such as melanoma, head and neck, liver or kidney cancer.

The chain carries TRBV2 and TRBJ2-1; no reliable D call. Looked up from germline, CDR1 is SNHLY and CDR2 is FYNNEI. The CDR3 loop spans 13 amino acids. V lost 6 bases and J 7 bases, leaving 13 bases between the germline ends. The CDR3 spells CASRGVVRNEQFF. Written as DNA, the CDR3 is TGTGCCAGCAGGGGCGTGGTGCGAAATGAGCAGTTCTTC.

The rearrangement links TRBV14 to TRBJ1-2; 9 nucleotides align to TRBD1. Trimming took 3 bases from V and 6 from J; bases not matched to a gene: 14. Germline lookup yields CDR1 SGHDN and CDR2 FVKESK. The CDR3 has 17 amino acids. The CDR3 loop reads CASSHYRGQGAKDGYTF. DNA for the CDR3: TGTGCCAGCAGCCACTACAGGGGGCAGGGGGCGAAGGATGGCTACACCTTC.

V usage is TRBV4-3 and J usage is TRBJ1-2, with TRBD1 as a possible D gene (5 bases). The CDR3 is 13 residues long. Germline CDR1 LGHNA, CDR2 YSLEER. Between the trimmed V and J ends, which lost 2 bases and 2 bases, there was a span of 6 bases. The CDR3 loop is CASSQQGNYGYTF. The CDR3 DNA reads TGCGCCAGCAGCCAACAGGGAAACTATGGCTACACCTTC.

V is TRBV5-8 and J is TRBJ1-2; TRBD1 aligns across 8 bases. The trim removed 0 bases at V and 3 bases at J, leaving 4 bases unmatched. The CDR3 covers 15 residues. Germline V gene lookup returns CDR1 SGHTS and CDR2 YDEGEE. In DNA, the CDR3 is TGTGCCAGCAGCTTGGCCGGACAGGGCGACTATGGCTACACCTTC. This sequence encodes CASSLAGQGDYGYTF.

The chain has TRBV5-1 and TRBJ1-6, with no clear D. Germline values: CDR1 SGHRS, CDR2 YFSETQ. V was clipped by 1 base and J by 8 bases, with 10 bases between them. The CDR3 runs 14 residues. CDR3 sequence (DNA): TGCGCCAGCAGCTTGTCAGAGGGTTATTCACCCCTCCACTTT. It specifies CASSLSEGYSPLHF.

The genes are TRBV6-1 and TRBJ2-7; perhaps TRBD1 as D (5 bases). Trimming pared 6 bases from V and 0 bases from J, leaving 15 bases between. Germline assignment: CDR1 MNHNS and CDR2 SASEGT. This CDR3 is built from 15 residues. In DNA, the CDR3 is TGTGCCAGCAGAACCAGGACAATCAGCTCCTACGAGCAGTACTTC. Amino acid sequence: CASRTRTISSYEQYF.

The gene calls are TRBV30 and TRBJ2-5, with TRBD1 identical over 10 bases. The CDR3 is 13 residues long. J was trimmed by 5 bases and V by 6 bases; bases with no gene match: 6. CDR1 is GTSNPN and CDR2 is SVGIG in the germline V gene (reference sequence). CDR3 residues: CACDRGRRETQYF. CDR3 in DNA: TGTGCCTGCGACAGGGGGCGCCGGGAGACCCAGTACTTC.

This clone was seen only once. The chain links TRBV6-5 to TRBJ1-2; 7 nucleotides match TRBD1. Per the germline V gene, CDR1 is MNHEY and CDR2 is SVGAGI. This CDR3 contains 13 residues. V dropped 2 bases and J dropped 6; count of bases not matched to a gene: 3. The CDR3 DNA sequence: TGTGCCAGCAGTTACAGGGGGCGCGATGGCTACACCTTC. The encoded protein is CASSYRGRDGYTF.

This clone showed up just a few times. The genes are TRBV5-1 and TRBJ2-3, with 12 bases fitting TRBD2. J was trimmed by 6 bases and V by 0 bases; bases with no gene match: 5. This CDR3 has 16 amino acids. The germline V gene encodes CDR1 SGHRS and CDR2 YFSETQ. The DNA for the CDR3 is TGCGCCAGCAGCTTGGGACTAGCGGGAGCCGGGGATACGCAGTATTTT. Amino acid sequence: CASSLGLAGAGDTQYF.

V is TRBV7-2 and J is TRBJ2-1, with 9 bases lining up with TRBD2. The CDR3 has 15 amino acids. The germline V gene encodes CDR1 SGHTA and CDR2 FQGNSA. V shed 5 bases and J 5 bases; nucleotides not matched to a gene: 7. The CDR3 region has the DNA TGTGCCAGCAGCAGAGGGACTAGCTCAAACAATGAGCAGTTCTTC. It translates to CASSRGTSSNNEQFF.